This is a list of T cell receptor beta chains from one sample in a study of OX40 agonist ivuxolimab in advanced cancers. Profiling relied on immunoSEQ multiplex PCR, and the TCRdb table lists in-frame clones only, not all of them. The sample comprises tens of thousands of clones, roughly 89% of which are singletons, and 0.55% to 0.75% rests with the top ten. The sample consisted of CD4+ or CD8+ T cells sorted from blood, taken in a trial of the OX40 agonist ivuxolimab. These receptors originate from an adult with an advanced solid tumor such as melanoma, head and neck, liver or kidney cancer. Each CDR3 is given with its conserved first and last residue.

V	J	CDR3
TRBV4-1	TRBJ1-2	CASSQATGFEGYTF
TRBV2	TRBJ2-1	CAGAQKTAYNEQFF
TRBV27	TRBJ1-1	CASIPLGTGNTEAFF
TRBV11-2	TRBJ2-3	CASSPRQGGTDTQYF
TRBV10-3	TRBJ2-7	CAISASAGSYEQYF
TRBV6-6	TRBJ1-2	CASSYSTNDEYGYTF
TRBV11-2	TRBJ2-7	CASSLGDGYEQYF
TRBV5-1	TRBJ2-5	CASSSGGLGETQYF
TRBV10-3	TRBJ1-1	CAISEPRGGGTAFF
TRBV5-1	TRBJ2-6	CASSWTISGTGSGANVLTF
TRBV5-1	TRBJ2-3	CASSPGTGRSTDTQYF
TRBV5-4	TRBJ2-1	CASSLEPQGFNEQFF
TRBV19	TRBJ1-2	CASNKGREYGYTF
TRBV18	TRBJ2-2	CASSPREGTGELFF
TRBV2	TRBJ2-1	CASSLLGFQEQFF
TRBV6-5	TRBJ1-2	CAGGAGGYTF
TRBV28	TRBJ2-7	CASSEQRDREQYF
TRBV30	TRBJ1-5	CAWDPGQGLVGNQPQHF
TRBV15	TRBJ2-5	CATSSQTSGLETQYF